This is a list of T cell receptor beta chains from one sample in a study of technical replicates of blood from a few donors. This table comes from immunoSEQ multiplex PCR, and its TCRdb copy is limited to in-frame clones, with some not included. The repertoire holds 85,000 to 100,000 clones, 95% seen once, with over 0.2% in the top ten. The sequenced sample consisted of T cells isolated from PBMCs. Receptors originate from a human donor in good health. Both conserved end residues are part of each CDR3. D genes are given only for firm matches. The size of a clone is reported for some rows only, either as once, few or many, or as a class for expanded clones.

j_call d_call v_call clone_size cdr3_nt cdr3_aa
TRBJ2-5 TRBD2 TRBV14 - TGTGCCAGCAGCCAAATGCGTCTAGCGGGGCAAGAGACCCAGTACTTC CASSQMRLAGQETQYF
TRBJ1-3 - TRBV5-1 - TGCGCCAGCAGCTTGGCAGGGATTGGAAACACCATATATTTT CASSLAGIGNTIYF
TRBJ2-3 - TRBV7-9 once TGTGCCAGCAGCTTAGACGGCGGGGTGAACACAGATACGCAGTATTTT CASSLDGGVNTDTQYF
TRBJ2-5 TRBD2 TRBV5-4 - TGTGCCAGCAGCTTTCCGGGAGGGCCGTCAGAGACCCAGTACTTC CASSFPGGPSETQYF
TRBJ1-1 TRBD1 TRBV10-3 - TGTGCCATCAGGGACTCGACAGGGACCAATGAAGCTTTCTTT CAIRDSTGTNEAFF
TRBJ2-7 TRBD1 TRBV28 - TGTGCCAGCAGACCTCCAGCCGGGACAGGGTTTTACGAGCAGTACTTC CASRPPAGTGFYEQYF
TRBJ2-1 - TRBV5-1 - TGCGCCAGCAGCTCCGGCAGGGCTTACAATGAGCAGTTCTTC CASSSGRAYNEQFF
TRBJ1-1 - TRBV5-1 - TGCGCCAGCAGCCCGACGACAGAGTCAAACACTGAAGCTTTCTTT CASSPTTESNTEAFF
TRBJ2-7 TRBD2 TRBV10-1 - TGCGCCCCTCGGGGGGGACACCGAGGCTACGAGCAGTACTTC CAPRGGHRGYEQYF
TRBJ1-1 TRBD1 TRBV7-3 - TGTGCCAGCAGCTTAAACAGGGGATATCCTGAAGCTTTCTTT CASSLNRGYPEAFF
TRBJ1-1 - TRBV12-2 - TGTGCAAGTCGCTTACTAAGACTGAGTGTGAACACTGAAGCTTTCTTT CASRLLRLSVNTEAFF
TRBJ2-3 - TRBV28 - TGTGCCACTTACGTCGCCGGGGGTAGGTCAGATACGCAGTATTTT CATYVAGGRSDTQYF
TRBJ2-4 - TRBV2 - TGTGCCAGCCACGGCCAGGGTGAGAACATTCAGTACTTC CASHGQGENIQYF
TRBJ1-4 TRBD1 TRBV11-2 - TGTGCCAGCAGCTTCAGGGGGTCTAATGAAAAACTGTTTTTT CASSFRGSNEKLFF
TRBJ1-6 - TRBV5-5 - TGTGCCAGCAGCGTGTATACAGAAAAAAATTCACCCCTCCACTTT CASSVYTEKNSPLHF
TRBJ2-1 TRBD2 TRBV9 - TGTGCCAGCAGCGTAGCTACGGGAGGGAGCGGGGGTCCTGAGCAGTTCTTC CASSVATGGSGGPEQFF
TRBJ1-3 TRBD1 TRBV7-3 - TGTGCCAGCAGCCCGGACAGGGGATACACCATATATTTT CASSPDRGYTIYF
TRBJ2-3 - TRBV4-1 - TGCGCCAGCAGCCAAGTGGGGGGACGCACAGATACGCAGTATTTT CASSQVGGRTDTQYF
TRBJ2-7 TRBD2 TRBV5-4 once TGTGCCAGCAGCTTGAGGTTAGCGGGAGGGTTGGGGGTCTACGAGCAGTACTTC CASSLRLAGGLGVYEQYF
TRBJ2-1 - TRBV30 - TGTGCCTGGGATTACGGGAACTACAATGAGCAGTTCTTC CAWDYGNYNEQFF
TRBJ2-5 TRBD2 TRBV28 - TGTGCCAGCAGTGCAAGCCGCGGGAGGGACCTCGGTGCTCAAGAGACCCAGTACTTC CASSASRGRDLGAQETQYF
TRBJ2-1 TRBD2 TRBV19 - TGTGCCAGTAGTAACCCTTTGGCGGGAGTTGAGCAGTTCTTC CASSNPLAGVEQFF
TRBJ1-1 TRBD1 TRBV7-2 - TGTGCCAGCAGCAGACGCCGGGACAGAGGTGAAGCTTTCTTT CASSRRRDRGEAFF
TRBJ1-4 - TRBV10-2 - TGCGCCAGCAGTGGGGGGCTGAATAATGAAAAACTGTTTTTT CASSGGLNNEKLFF